One sample yielded the 30 T cell receptor beta chains listed below, sequenced in a study of cytomegalovirus exposure and HLA in healthy donors. Researchers ran the PCR with 60 Vbeta and 13 Jbeta primers. The method was immunoSEQ multiplex PCR; TCRdb's version includes in-frame clones alone and lacks a portion of them. The sample contains fewer than 250,000 clones, 75% to 80% of which appear only once. Source material: PBMCs. The receptors originated from a male donor in good health and CMV-seronegative.

The rearrangement joins TRBV25-1 to TRBJ2-7; D is unresolved. Looked up from germline, CDR1 is MGHDK and CDR2 is SYGVNS. Trimming took 4 bases from V and 3 from J, leaving 7 bases between them. This CDR3 is 12 amino acids long. As DNA, the CDR3 is TGTGCCAGCAGTGGGAGCGTCTACGAGCAGTACTTC. It codes for CASSGSVYEQYF.

The chain has TRBV11-2 and TRBJ1-4; no clear D. This CDR3 has 15 residues. CDR1 is SGHAT, CDR2 FQNNGV, per germline. V lost 0 bases and J lost 3, with 8 bases in between. The CDR3 reads CASSLDSVSNEKLFF. CDR3 DNA sequence: TGTGCCAGCAGCTTAGATTCAGTCTCTAATGAAAAACTGTTTTTT.

V gene TRBV7-2 combines with J gene TRBJ2-1; TRBD1 matches 10 bases. The V and J ends lost 4 bases and 6 bases, in that order; junction bases with no gene match: 3. Germline values: CDR1 SGHTA, CDR2 FQGNSA. This CDR3 has 14 amino acids. DNA of the CDR3: TGTGCCAGCAGCTGGGACAGGGGCCCCAATGAGCAGTTCTTC. Its translation is CASSWDRGPNEQFF.

This chain joins TRBV2 and TRBJ1-2; D call uncertain. With 8 bases removed from V and 11 bases from J, the gap between germline ends came to 12 bases. The length of the CDR3 is 10 residues. Germline V gene sequence: CDR1 SNHLY, CDR2 FYNNEI. In DNA, the CDR3 is TGTGCCAGCCGGGGTGGGGAATACACCTTC. It translates to CASRGGEYTF.

The genes are TRBV11-2 and TRBJ1-2; D ambiguous. Germline-derived CDR1 and CDR2 are SGHAT and FQNNGV. The CDR3 consists of 13 residues. Trimming stripped 1 base from V and 4 bases from J, with 7 bases between. Here the CDR3 reads CASSLARFYGYTF. CDR3 coding DNA: TGTGCCAGCAGCTTAGCCAGGTTCTATGGCTACACCTTC.

This clone was seen only a few times. This sequence joins TRBV7-2 and TRBJ2-7; 9 positions match TRBD2. CDR1 and CDR2 from the germline V gene are SGHTA and FQGNSA. This CDR3 region has 15 residues. Trimming took 6 bases from V and 5 from J; bases not matched to a gene: 11. CDR3 nucleotides: TGTGCCAGCAGACCTAGGGGACTAGCTCTTAACGAGCAGTACTTC. Its protein product is CASRPRGLALNEQYF. Complete variable domain (other parts from reference TRBV7-2 and TRBJ2-7): GAGVSQSPSNKVTEKGKDVELRCDPISGHTALYWYRQSLGQGLEFLIYFQGNSAPDKSGLPSDRFSAERTGGSVSTLTIQRTQQEDSAVYLCASRPRGLALNEQYFGPGTRLTVT.

This clone has more than one count but fewer than ten. V and J are TRBV28 and TRBJ2-4; TRBD1 matches 7 bases. Germline assignment: CDR1 MDHEN and CDR2 SYDVKM. The CDR3 spans 13 residues. V gave up 10 bases and J gave up 5 bases; unmatched junction bases: 8. This CDR3 reads CATALGQQNIQYF. The CDR3 region has the DNA TGTGCCACCGCCTTGGGACAGCAAAACATTCAGTACTTC.

This rearrangement joins TRBV29-1 to TRBJ1-1; D unresolved. Germline V CDR1 and CDR2: SQVTM, ANQGSEA. Trimming took 8 bases from V and 1 from J, leaving 11 bases between them. The CDR3 totals 12 residues. The CDR3 protein is CSSRVQNTEAFF. Written as DNA, the CDR3 is TGCAGCTCCCGGGTCCAGAACACTGAAGCTTTCTTT.

The V gene is TRBV11-2, the J gene TRBJ1-1; 10 bases are a match to TRBD1. CDR3 length equals 16 residues. Germline V CDR1 and CDR2: SGHAT, FQNNGV. V lost 4 bases and J lost 9; bases outside the gene matches: 14. CDR3 nucleotide sequence: TGTGCCAGCAGCTATGCCAACGGCCCGGACAGGGGGAAAGCTTTCTTT. Amino acid sequence: CASSYANGPDRGKAFF.

Here the CDR3 reads CASNPLAGDNTGELFF. The CDR3 DNA reads as TGCGCCAGCAACCCACTAGCGGGGGATAACACCGGGGAGCTGTTTTTT. The genes are TRBV5-1 and TRBJ2-2, with 11 bases that match TRBD2. The CDR3 extends over 16 amino acids. Germline loops: CDR1 SGHRS, CDR2 YFSETQ. Unmatched junction bases numbered 6, after V lost 6 bases and J lost 2 bases. Full variable domain (rest looked up from reference TRBV5-1 and TRBJ2-2): KAGVTQTPRYLIKTRGQQVTLSCSPISGHRSVSWYQQTPGQGLQFLFEYFSETQRNKGNFPGRFSGRQFSNSRSEMNVSTLELGDSALYLCASNPLAGDNTGELFFGEGSRLTVL.

This clone showed up just once. This chain joins TRBV4-2 and TRBJ2-5; 7 nucleotides match TRBD1. The DNA matches TRBJ2-7 better at its end, which makes the J call doubtful. In germline, CDR1 is LGHNA, CDR2 YNFKEQ. The CDR3 runs to 15 residues. Written as DNA, the CDR3 is TGTGCCAGCAGCCCAGAGGGGGCCAACATTTACGAGCAGTACTTC. This translates into CASSPEGANIYEQYF.

The chain uses TRBV6-5 and TRBJ2-1, with TRBD2 matching 10 bases. This CDR3 comprises 15 residues. The V and J ends lost 4 bases and 9 bases, in that order; junction bases with no gene match: 9. Germline V CDR1 and CDR2: MNHEY, SVGAGI. The CDR3 loop reads CASSSLAGGTREQFF. The CDR3 DNA follows: TGTGCCAGCAGTTCATTAGCGGGGGGTACGCGTGAGCAGTTCTTC.

As DNA, the CDR3 is TGTGCCATCACTCCGGACAGAAAGGCAGATACGCAGTATTTT. It specifies CAITPDRKADTQYF. This chain links TRBV10-3 with TRBJ2-3, with a tentative D call TRBD1 (6 bases). Trimming took off 7 bases at V and 4 bases at J, with 15 bases between the two ends. Germline V gene sequence: CDR1 ENHRY, CDR2 SYGVKD. The CDR3 length is 14 residues.

In DNA, the CDR3 is TGTGCCAGCAGCTTGGAAGGGGCGGTAGTGAACACCGGGGAGCTGTTTTTT. It encodes CASSLEGAVVNTGELFF. The chain recombines TRBV5-6 with TRBJ2-2; D possibly corresponds to TRBD1 (5 bases). The V and J ends lost 0 bases and 1 base respectively, with 13 bases between them. This CDR3 has 17 residues. Germline V gene sequence: CDR1 SGHDT, CDR2 YYEEEE.

This clone was detected once. The V gene is TRBV25-1, the J gene TRBJ1-2; 8 bases are a match to TRBD1. The V segment lost 7 bases and the J segment 5 bases; nucleotides outside the gene matches: 3. Germline loops: CDR1 MGHDK, CDR2 SYGVNS. The CDR3 is 12 residues long. This CDR3 reads CASTGGAYGYTF. CDR3 bases: TGTGCCAGCACAGGGGGCGCGTATGGCTACACCTTC.

V is TRBV7-2 and J is TRBJ2-3; D might be TRBD2 (6 bases). CDR1 SGHTA and CDR2 FQGNSA come from the germline V gene. This CDR3 is built from 12 residues. V was cut by 5 bases and J by 5 bases, with 8 bases left in between. For the CDR3, the DNA is TGTGCCAGCAGCCTGGAGGGAGATACGCAGTATTTT. It translates to CASSLEGDTQYF.

This clone was seen more than once but under ten times. The genes are TRBV18 and TRBJ1-3, with D unresolved. This CDR3 is 16 amino acids long. Trimming stripped 1 base from V and 0 bases from J, with 10 bases between. Per germline, CDR1 KGHSH and CDR2 LQKENI. CDR3 residues: CASSPQQTSSGNTIYF. The CDR3 DNA is TGTGCCAGCTCACCACAACAGACAAGCTCTGGAAACACCATATATTTT. The full variable domain, completed using reference TRBV18 and TRBJ1-3, is NAGVMQNPRHLVRRRGQEARLRCSPMKGHSHVYWYRQLPEEGLKFMVYLQKENIIDESGMPKERFSAEFPKEGPSILRIQQVVRGDSAAYFCASSPQQTSSGNTIYFGEGSWLTVV.

Regarding this clone: The same CDR3 can be traced to other DNA sequences in this sample. The V call is TRBV7-6, the J call TRBJ1-1; 7 nucleotides align to TRBD1. V gave up 4 bases and J gave up 2 bases; unmatched junction bases: 7. In germline, CDR1 is SGHVS, CDR2 FNYEAQ. CDR3 length equals 15 residues. DNA of the CDR3: TGTGCCAGCAGCTCCCGACAGGGCCCAAACACTGAAGCTTTCTTT. Translation gives CASSSRQGPNTEAFF.

The rearrangement links TRBV6-6 to TRBJ1-3, with D maybe TRBD1 (6 bases). V shed 5 bases and J shed 4 bases, with 9 bases lying between them. This CDR3 has 13 amino acids. Germline-derived CDR1 and CDR2 are MNHNY and SVGAGI (reference sequence). CDR3 in amino acids: CASSPGVGNTIYF. The CDR3 DNA is TGTGCCAGCAGTCCAGGGGTGGGAAACACCATATATTTT.

A single count supports this clone. The CDR3 bases are TGTGCCAGCAGTGAAAACAGGCAAGAGACCCAGTACTTC. Translated, it gives CASSENRQETQYF. The chain has TRBV2 and TRBJ2-5, with D maybe TRBD1 (5 bases). Trimming left V 2 bases short and J 2 bases short, with 6 bases between. The CDR3 is 13 residues long. The germline gives CDR1 SNHLY, CDR2 FYNNEI.

The V gene is TRBV5-1, the J gene TRBJ1-1; D perhaps matches TRBD1 (6 bases). V lost 0 bases and J lost 3, with 9 bases in between. The CDR3 spans 14 residues. CDR1 is SGHRS, CDR2 YFSETQ, per germline. CDR3 residues: CASSLEGGDTEAFF. CDR3 DNA sequence: TGCGCCAGCAGCTTGGAAGGGGGAGACACTGAAGCTTTCTTT.

This chain joins TRBV7-2 and TRBJ2-7; 8 positions agree with TRBD2. Germline loops: CDR1 SGHTA, CDR2 FQGNSA. The V gene end was trimmed by 7 bases and the J gene end by 3 bases; junction bases not matched to a gene: 5. The CDR3 is made up of 13 amino acids. CDR3 sequence (DNA): TGTGCCAGCAAAGCGGGAGTAGACTACGAGCAGTACTTC. Protein: CASKAGVDYEQYF.

The J gene is TRBJ2-7, the V gene TRBV7-3; 10 bases are shared with TRBD1. The CDR3 sequence is 16 residues long. Germline values: CDR1 SGHTA, CDR2 FQGTGA. The ends lost 2 bases at V and 3 bases at J; junction bases unmatched: 7. CDR3 DNA sequence: TGTGCCAGCAGCTTAGGCGGGACAGGGGTTAACTACGAGCAGTACTTC. The encoded protein is CASSLGGTGVNYEQYF.

This clone has only one observation. The chain uses TRBV10-3 and TRBJ2-3; TRBD2 agrees at 7 bases. Germline V CDR1 and CDR2: ENHRY, SYGVKD. V lost 9 bases, J lost 6 bases, and 6 bases stayed unmatched. The CDR3 has 12 residues. The CDR3 DNA reads as TGTGCCATGGGCGGGAGTATGGATACGCAGTATTTT. Residues: CAMGGSMDTQYF.

The chain joins TRBV5-1 to TRBJ1-6; 12 bases map to TRBD1. Germline-derived CDR1 and CDR2 are SGHRS and YFSETQ. V lost 4 bases and J lost 7; bases outside the gene matches: 3. CDR3 size: 15 residues. In nucleotides, the CDR3 is TGCGCCAGCAGCCAGGGACAGGGGGCCAATTCACCCCTCCACTTT. Its protein is CASSQGQGANSPLHF.

This chain joins TRBV5-1 and TRBJ1-2; 11 positions match TRBD1. The trim removed 0 bases at V and 7 bases at J, leaving 5 bases unmatched. Germline loops: CDR1 SGHRS, CDR2 YFSETQ. The CDR3 contains 15 residues. In nucleotides, the CDR3 is TGCGCCAGCAGCTTGGATGGACAGGGGGCGGCTGGCTACACCTTC. Amino acids: CASSLDGQGAAGYTF.

The genes are TRBV25-1 and TRBJ1-1, with D unclear. CDR1 is MGHDK and CDR2 is SYGVNS in the germline V gene. The germline V and J ends were trimmed by 6 bases and 2 bases, with 19 bases remaining between them. The CDR3 covers 16 residues. CDR3 in DNA: TGTGCCAGCAGCCACCGAAGACCGGGTTTCAACACTGAAGCTTTCTTT. Translation gives CASSHRRPGFNTEAFF.

J is TRBJ2-7 and V is TRBV27; D is unresolved. The CDR3 contains 14 residues. V lost 6 bases to trimming and J lost 0 bases, with 12 bases between them. Germline lookup yields CDR1 MNHEY and CDR2 SMNVEV (reference sequence). CDR3 sequence reads: CASRTVQSSYEQYF. The CDR3 DNA sequence: TGTGCCAGCAGGACCGTACAGAGCTCCTACGAGCAGTACTTC.

This clone was detected only a few times. The CDR3 loop reads CASTYQGNGNYGYTF. The CDR3 nucleotides read TGCGCCAGCACCTACCAGGGGAACGGAAACTATGGCTACACCTTC. The rearrangement uses TRBV5-1 and TRBJ1-2; weak D call: TRBD1 (6 bases). V lost 6 bases and J lost 2, with 17 bases in between. The germline V gene encodes CDR1 SGHRS and CDR2 YFSETQ. The CDR3 spans 15 residues. The full variable domain, with the rest looked up from reference TRBV5-1 and TRBJ1-2, is KAGVTQTPRYLIKTRGQQVTLSCSPISGHRSVSWYQQTPGQGLQFLFEYFSETQRNKGNFPGRFSGRQFSNSRSEMNVSTLELGDSALYLCASTYQGNGNYGYTFGSGTRLTVV.

The chain is built from TRBV7-8 and TRBJ2-4, with a weak D call TRBD1 (6 bases). V dropped 0 bases and J dropped 11 bases, with 23 bases sitting between them. Germline CDR1 reads SGHVS; CDR2 reads FQNEAQ. The length of the CDR3 is 17 residues. Written as DNA, the CDR3 is TGTGCCAGCAGCTTAGCCGGTCTGCCTACAGGGTGGAAGGTTCAGTACTTC. This sequence encodes CASSLAGLPTGWKVQYF.